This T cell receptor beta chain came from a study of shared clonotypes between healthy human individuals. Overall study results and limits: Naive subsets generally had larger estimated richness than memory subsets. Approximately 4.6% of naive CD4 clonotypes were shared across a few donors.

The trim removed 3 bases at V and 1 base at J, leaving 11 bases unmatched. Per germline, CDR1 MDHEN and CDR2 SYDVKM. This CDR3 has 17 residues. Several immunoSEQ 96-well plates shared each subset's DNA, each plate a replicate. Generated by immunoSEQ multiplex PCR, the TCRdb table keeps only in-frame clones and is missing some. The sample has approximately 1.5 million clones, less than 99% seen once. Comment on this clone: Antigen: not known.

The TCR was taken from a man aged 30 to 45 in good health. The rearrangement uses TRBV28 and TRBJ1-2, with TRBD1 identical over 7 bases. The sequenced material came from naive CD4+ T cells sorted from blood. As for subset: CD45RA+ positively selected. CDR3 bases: TGTGCCAGCAGTTTCGTTGGGACAGAAAATAATAACTATGGCTACACCTTC. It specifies CASSFVGTENNNYGYTF.